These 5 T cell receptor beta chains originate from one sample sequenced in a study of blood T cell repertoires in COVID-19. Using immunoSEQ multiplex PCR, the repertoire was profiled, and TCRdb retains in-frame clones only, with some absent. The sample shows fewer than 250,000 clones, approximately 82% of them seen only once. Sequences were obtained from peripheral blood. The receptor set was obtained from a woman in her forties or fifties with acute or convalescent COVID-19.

Here the CDR3 reads CASSPRLGGTDTQYF. The CDR3 DNA reads as TGTGCCAGCTCACCAAGACTAGGTGGGACAGATACGCAGTATTTT. V and J are TRBV18 and TRBJ2-3; possible D gene TRBD2, 6 bases. Trimming stripped 2 bases from V and 3 bases from J, with 12 bases between. Germline-derived CDR1 and CDR2 are KGHSH and LQKENI. The CDR3 length is 15 residues.

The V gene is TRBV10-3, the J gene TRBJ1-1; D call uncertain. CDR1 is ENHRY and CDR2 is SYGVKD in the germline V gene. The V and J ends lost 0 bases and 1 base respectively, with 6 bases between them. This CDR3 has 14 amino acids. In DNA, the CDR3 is TGTGCCATCAGTGAGTCGTGGCAGAACACTGAAGCTTTCTTT. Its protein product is CAISESWQNTEAFF.

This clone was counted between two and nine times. This CDR3 is CSVPGLGGEQYF. The CDR3 DNA reads as TGCAGCGTGCCGGGACTCGGGGGGGAGCAGTACTTC. The J gene is TRBJ2-7, the V gene TRBV29-1, with TRBD2 identical over 7 bases. CDR3 length equals 12 residues. From germline, CDR1 is SQVTM and CDR2 ANQGSEA. V lost 6 bases, J lost 7 bases, and 9 bases stayed unmatched.

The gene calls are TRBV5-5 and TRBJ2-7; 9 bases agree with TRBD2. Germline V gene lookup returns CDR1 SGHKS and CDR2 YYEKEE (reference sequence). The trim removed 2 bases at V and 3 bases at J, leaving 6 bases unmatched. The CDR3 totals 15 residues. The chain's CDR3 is CASSFLAGEIYEQYF. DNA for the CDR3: TGTGCCAGCAGCTTCTTAGCGGGAGAGATCTACGAGCAGTACTTC.

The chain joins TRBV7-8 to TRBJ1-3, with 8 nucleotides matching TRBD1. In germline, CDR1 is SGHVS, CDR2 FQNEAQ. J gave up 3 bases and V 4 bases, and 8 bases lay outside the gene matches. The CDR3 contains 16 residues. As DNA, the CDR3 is TGTGCCAGCAGCTCCTCGGACAGGGCGGGTGGAAACACCATATATTTT. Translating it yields CASSSSDRAGGNTIYF.